This T cell receptor beta chain was recorded in a study of Ad26.COV2.S vaccination and SARS-CoV-2 variants. Across the study: Ad26.COV2.S, an intramuscular injection, was given once or twice 56 days apart.

The protocol was immunoSEQ multiplex PCR, while the TCRdb copy is restricted to in-frame clones and leaves out a portion. The sample lists about 400,000 clones; approximately 89% were seen once. The sample's treatment: roughly 20 received Ad26.COV2.S at low or high dose, single or two shots; a few received placebo; per-sample allocation not given. The study sampled participants on day 63 after the first vaccine or placebo injection. An Ad26 vector that expressed Wuhan-strain SARS-CoV-2 spike constituted the vaccine. CDR1 is SGHAT, CDR2 FQDESV, per germline (reference sequence). V lost 4 bases and J lost 2, with 12 bases in between. The CDR3 is made up of 14 amino acids.

Sequenced here: peripheral blood, sampled in a trial of Ad26.COV2.S vaccine versus placebo. The origin of this receptor is a person aged 18-60 years who received the Ad26.COV2.S COVID-19 vaccine or a placebo. J is TRBJ2-7 and V is TRBV11-1; no definite D call. The CDR3 DNA reads as TGTGCCAGCAGCTCCTCAGCGATGCCCTACGAGCAGTACTTC. It translates to CASSSSAMPYEQYF.